The 9 T cell receptor beta chains in this list originate from one sample, sequenced in a study of blood T cell repertoires in COVID-19. The protocol was immunoSEQ multiplex PCR, while the TCRdb copy is restricted to in-frame clones and leaves out a portion. The sample comprises 150,000 to 200,000 clones, roughly nine tenths of which are singletons, and roughly 7% rests with the top ten. Specimen: peripheral blood. The receptor set was obtained from an elderly woman in a cohort sampled during active or convalescent COVID-19.

CDR3: CASSYSVSPDTEAFF. CDR3 DNA sequence: TGTGCCAGCAGTTACTCCGTCTCCCCGGACACTGAAGCTTTCTTT. This chain uses TRBV6-5 with TRBJ1-1, with D unresolved. Germline CDR1 reads MNHEY; CDR2 reads SVGAGI. There are 15 residues in the CDR3. The V end lost 0 bases, the J end lost 3 bases, and 11 bases lay between the germline ends.

The chain is built from TRBV5-1 and TRBJ1-4; TRBD1 is a possible D gene (5 bases). CDR1 and CDR2 from the germline V gene are SGHRS and YFSETQ. Deletions cut 0 bases from V and 5 bases from J, with 11 bases between. The CDR3 runs to 15 residues. CDR3 coding DNA: TGCGCCAGCAGCTTGGCCGGGACTGTAAATGAAAAACTGTTTTTT. This gives the protein CASSLAGTVNEKLFF.

This clone came up once. Here the CDR3 DNA reads TGTGCCAGTAGTACCATGGACAGGGGGAGCAATCAGCCCCAGCATTTT. Amino acid sequence: CASSTMDRGSNQPQHF. V gene TRBV19 combines with J gene TRBJ1-5, with TRBD1 matching 10 bases. The CDR3 has 16 amino acids. The junction had 4 bases not matched to a gene; V was cut back by 4 bases and J by 1 base. CDR1 is LNHDA and CDR2 is SQIVND in the germline V gene (reference sequence).

V is TRBV11-3 and J is TRBJ1-3; no definite D call. In germline, CDR1 is SGHNT, CDR2 YENEEA. The CDR3 sequence is 18 residues long. The V end lost 3 bases, the J end lost 0 bases, and 18 bases lay between the germline ends. Written as DNA, the CDR3 is TGTGCCAGCAGCTTCGGACTGATACCGTCTGGCTCTGGAAACACCATATATTTT. It translates to CASSFGLIPSGSGNTIYF. Variable domain in full (rest from reference TRBV11-3 and TRBJ1-3): EAGVVQSPRYKIIEKKQPVAFWCNPISGHNTLYWYLQNLGQGPELLIRYENEEAVDDSQLPKDRFSAERLKGVDSTLKIQPAELGDSAVYLCASSFGLIPSGSGNTIYFGEGSWLTVV.

The sample holds one count of this clone. The chain recombines TRBV19 with TRBJ2-3, with TRBD2 identical over 12 bases. CDR1 is LNHDA and CDR2 is SQIVND in the germline V gene (reference sequence). The CDR3 covers 15 residues. Germline trimming cut 7 bases from V and 4 bases from J; bases unmatched to any gene: 6. In DNA, the CDR3 is TGTGCCAGTACCCCCCTAGCGGGGGGGCCAGATACGCAGTATTTT. Amino acid sequence: CASTPLAGGPDTQYF. Full variable domain (missing parts from reference TRBV19 and TRBJ2-3): DGGITQSPKYLFRKEGQNVTLSCEQNLNHDAMYWYRQDPGQGLRLIYYSQIVNDFQKGDIAEGYSVSREKKESFPLTVTSAQKNPTAFYLCASTPLAGGPDTQYFGPGTRLTVL.

The V gene is TRBV27, the J gene TRBJ1-3; D remains ambiguous. Trimming took 4 bases from V and 1 from J, leaving 8 bases between them. This CDR3 has 14 residues. Germline-derived CDR1 and CDR2 are MNHEY and SMNVEV (reference sequence). CDR3 protein: CASSSGWSGNTIYF. The CDR3 region has the DNA TGTGCCAGCAGTTCCGGGTGGTCTGGAAACACCATATATTTT.

The J gene is TRBJ2-7, the V gene TRBV4-3; TRBD1 matches 7 bases. Germline V gene sequence: CDR1 LGHNA, CDR2 YSLEER. V gave up 4 bases and J gave up 3 bases; unmatched junction bases: 6. This CDR3 has 14 amino acids. The CDR3: CASSRTGTDYEQYF. Here the CDR3 DNA reads TGCGCCAGCAGCCGAACCGGGACAGACTACGAGCAGTACTTC.

The chain employs TRBV6-5 and TRBJ2-2, with 9 bases fitting TRBD2. The CDR3 has 15 amino acids. Germline CDR1 is MNHEY and CDR2 is SVGAGI. The junction had 6 bases not matched to a gene; V was cut back by 6 bases and J by 4 bases. CDR3 DNA: TGTGCCAGCAGACATAGCGGGAGCGGCACCGGGGAGCTGTTTTTT. Amino acids: CASRHSGSGTGELFF.

The rearrangement uses TRBV6-5 and TRBJ2-7; tentatively, D is TRBD2 (5 bases). The CDR3 runs 13 residues. Germline V gene sequence: CDR1 MNHEY, CDR2 SVGAGI. V gave up 6 bases and J gave up 2 bases, with 11 bases separating them. The CDR3 sequence: CASSQEAPYEQYV. The CDR3, as DNA: TGTGCCAGCAGCCAGGAGGCCCCCTACGAGCAGTACGTC.